The 27 T cell receptor beta chains given below trace back to one sample, sequenced in a study of identifying expanded T cells in peripheral blood. Clones were sequenced by immunoSEQ multiplex PCR, and TCRdb holds only the in-frame ones, with some missing. The sample records over 85,000 clones, about 85% being singletons. The sample comprised blood. These receptors were taken from a person aged 18 to 75 in good health.

V usage is TRBV19 and J usage is TRBJ2-5, with D possibly matching TRBD2 (6 bases). Per the germline V gene, CDR1 is LNHDA and CDR2 is SQIVND (reference sequence). V was pared by 3 bases and J by 4 bases, with 6 bases between. This CDR3 contains 12 residues. The CDR3 DNA sequence: TGTGCCAGTAGTATCGGGGGAGAGACCCAGTACTTC. It is translated as CASSIGGETQYF.

The rearrangement joins TRBV7-8 to TRBJ1-2, with 8 bases that match TRBD1. J gave up 4 bases and V 3 bases, and 7 bases lay outside the gene matches. CDR1 is SGHVS and CDR2 is FQNEAQ in the germline V gene. The CDR3 is 15 residues long. CDR3 residues: CASSLDRVRSYGYTF. The CDR3 DNA follows: TGTGCCAGCAGCTTGGACAGGGTTCGCTCCTATGGCTACACCTTC.

The chain uses TRBV18 and TRBJ2-6, with 10 bases lining up with TRBD1. Per germline, CDR1 KGHSH and CDR2 LQKENI. V gave up 7 bases and J gave up 3 bases; unmatched junction bases: 6. The CDR3 length is 16 residues. The CDR3 reads CASLTGTGVGANVLTF. For the CDR3, the DNA is TGTGCCAGCTTGACCGGGACAGGGGTTGGGGCCAACGTCCTGACTTTC.

CDR3 sequence (DNA): TGTGCCAGTAGTTCGACAGGTACCTACAATCAGCCCCAGCATTTT. Residues: CASSSTGTYNQPQHF. The chain is built from TRBV19 and TRBJ1-5, with D possibly TRBD1 on 6 matching bases. Germline assignment: CDR1 LNHDA and CDR2 SQIVND (reference sequence). V was cut by 5 bases and J by 3 bases, with 14 bases left in between. The CDR3 covers 15 residues.

This clone was seen more than once but under ten times. V gene TRBV15 combines with J gene TRBJ2-1, with 9 nucleotides matching TRBD2. The CDR3 totals 17 residues. V dropped 4 bases and J dropped 8; count of bases not matched to a gene: 15. Germline CDR1 is LNHNV and CDR2 is YYDKDF (reference sequence). The CDR3 loop reads CATSNAVAGAGWDEQFF. The CDR3 nucleotides read TGTGCCACCAGCAACGCGGTAGCGGGGGCCGGGTGGGATGAGCAGTTCTTC.

The chain is built from TRBV5-4 and TRBJ1-4; D is unresolved. The CDR3 totals 15 residues. Germline loops: CDR1 SGHNT, CDR2 YYREEE (reference sequence). V lost 5 bases to trimming and J lost 8 bases, with 19 bases between them. CDR3 bases: TGTGCCAGCAGTTCACCTGGGGAAAGCGGAGAAAAACTGTTTTTT. Translated: CASSSPGESGEKLFF.

CDR3 coding DNA: TGTGCCAGCAGCGCGGGACAGGGGAATGAAAAACTGTTTTTT. This codes for CASSAGQGNEKLFF. The genes are TRBV7-9 and TRBJ1-4, with TRBD1 matching 10 bases. Looked up from germline, CDR1 is SEHNR and CDR2 is FQNEAQ (reference sequence). Germline trimming cut 5 bases from V and 5 bases from J; bases unmatched to any gene: 2. This CDR3 is built from 14 residues. Complete variable domain (other parts from reference TRBV7-9 and TRBJ1-4): DTGVSQNPRHKITKRGQNVTFRCDPISEHNRLYWYRQTLGQGPEFLTYFQNEAQLEKSRLLSDRFSAERPKGSFSTLEIQRTEQGDSAMYLCASSAGQGNEKLFFGSGTQLSVL.

The chain links TRBV18 to TRBJ2-3; the match to TRBD2 covers 8 bases. Germline V gives CDR1 KGHSH, CDR2 LQKENI. CDR3 length: 16 amino acids. J lost 0 bases, V lost 5 bases, and 7 bases had no gene match. The CDR3 coding sequence is TGTGCCAGCTCAGCCCTAGCGGGTGCTAGCACAGATACGCAGTATTTT. As protein: CASSALAGASTDTQYF.

The chain has TRBV5-5 and TRBJ2-2; no clear D gene. CDR3 length: 15 residues. From germline, CDR1 is SGHKS and CDR2 YYEKEE (reference sequence). V was cut by 1 base and J by 3 bases, with 10 bases left in between. This chain's CDR3 is CASSLQTDYTGELFF. As DNA, the CDR3 is TGTGCCAGCAGCTTGCAAACAGATTACACCGGGGAGCTGTTTTTT.

The chain carries TRBV5-4 and TRBJ2-3, with a possible D match to TRBD2 (5 bases). Trimming shortened V by 3 bases and J by 3 bases, and 17 bases separated the two germline ends. The germline V gene has CDR1 SGHNT and CDR2 YYREEE (reference sequence). The CDR3 contains 16 residues. The CDR3 is CASSSFATTGTDTQYF. The CDR3 nucleotides are TGTGCCAGCAGCTCATTCGCCACGACGGGAACAGATACGCAGTATTTT.

The chain has TRBV27 and TRBJ1-5; D is uncertain. This CDR3 spans 15 amino acids. CDR1 and CDR2 from the germline V gene are MNHEY and SMNVEV (reference sequence). Trimming removed 6 bases at V and 2 bases at J, with 14 bases between. The CDR3 DNA is TGTGCCAGCAGGTTGACGGCTCTTGGCAATCAGCCCCAGCATTTT. It specifies CASRLTALGNQPQHF.

The rearrangement joins TRBV19 to TRBJ2-1, with 10 nucleotides matching TRBD2. CDR1 is LNHDA, CDR2 SQIVND, per germline (reference sequence). There are 16 residues in the CDR3. Unmatched junction bases numbered 10, after V lost 3 bases and J lost 8 bases. The CDR3, as DNA: TGTGCCAGTAGTATCTCTAGCGGGGGACTCTCGCATGAGCAGTTCTTC. This codes for CASSISSGGLSHEQFF.

This sequence joins TRBV4-3 and TRBJ1-2, with D perhaps TRBD1 (6 bases). The V gene lost 4 bases and the J gene lost 3 bases, with 15 bases spanning the gap. The germline V gene encodes CDR1 LGHNA and CDR2 YSLEER. The CDR3 has 15 residues. Here the CDR3 reads CASSPIGAGDYGYTF. Written as DNA, the CDR3 is TGCGCCAGCAGCCCAATTGGCGCAGGGGACTATGGCTACACCTTC.

This rearrangement joins TRBV23-1 to TRBJ1-1, with D uncertain. TRBV23-1 is flagged as an ORF with uncertain function. The germline V and J ends were trimmed by 0 bases and 4 bases, with 12 bases remaining between them. The CDR3 contains 15 residues. CDR3 coding DNA: TGCGCCAGCAGTCAATCGAGGGTTAAGGGCACTGAAGCTTTCTTT. Residues: CASSQSRVKGTEAFF.

The CDR3 protein is CASSDMGGSNQPQHF. As DNA, the CDR3 is TGTGCCAGCTCCGATATGGGGGGTAGCAATCAGCCCCAGCATTTT. The genes are TRBV18 and TRBJ1-5, with TRBD1 as a possible D gene (5 bases). V was clipped by 6 bases and J by 0 bases, with 12 bases between them. Germline CDR1 reads KGHSH; CDR2 reads LQKENI. The CDR3 contains 15 residues.

The rearrangement links TRBV13 to TRBJ2-3, with 7 bases lining up with TRBD2. Trimming removed 9 bases from V and 0 bases from J; junction bases left unmatched: 6. There are 14 residues in the CDR3. Germline-derived CDR1 and CDR2 are PRHDT and FYEKMQ (reference sequence). The DNA for the CDR3 is TGTGCCAGTCGTCGAGCGGGGAGCACAGATACGCAGTATTTT. Its translation: CASRRAGSTDTQYF. Supplemented by reference TRBV13 and TRBJ2-3, the full variable domain reads AAGVIQSPRHLIKEKRETATLKCYPIPRHDTVYWYQQGPGQDPQFLISFYEKMQSDKGSIPDRFSAQQFSDYHSELNMSSLELGDSALYFCASRRAGSTDTQYFGPGTRLTVL.

The chain joins TRBV6-5 to TRBJ2-7; D remains unclear. This CDR3 comprises 13 residues. V dropped 2 bases and J dropped 3 bases, with 8 bases sitting between them. The germline gives CDR1 MNHEY, CDR2 SVGAGI. The CDR3 nucleotides are TGTGCCAGCAGTTACGGGCCATACTACGAGCAGTACTTC. It yields the protein CASSYGPYYEQYF.

The chain couples TRBV6-1 to TRBJ1-2; 7 nucleotides agree with TRBD1. The CDR3 is 14 amino acids. Losses at the gene ends were 1 base for V and 3 bases for J; bases not matched to a gene: 2. Germline CDR1 and CDR2: MNHNS and SASEGT. In DNA form, the CDR3 reads TGTGCCAGCAGTGAAGGGGACAGATACTATGGCTACACCTTC. This encodes CASSEGDRYYGYTF.

The J gene is TRBJ2-2, the V gene TRBV7-8, with D perhaps matching TRBD2 (6 bases). The V end lost 4 bases, the J end lost 8 bases, and 23 bases lay between the germline ends. The CDR3 has 17 amino acids. Per germline, CDR1 SGHVS and CDR2 FQNEAQ. This chain's CDR3 is CASSSLQNAGPGGELFF. The CDR3 coding sequence is TGTGCCAGCAGCTCCCTTCAAAATGCGGGGCCGGGGGGGGAGCTGTTTTTT. The entire variable domain, with the rest obtained from reference TRBV7-8 and TRBJ2-2, is as follows: GAGVSQSPRYKVAKRGQDVALRCDPISGHVSLFWYQQALGQGPEFLTYFQNEAQLDKSGLPSDRFFAERPEGSVSTLKIQRTQQEDSAVYLCASSSLQNAGPGGELFFGEGSRLTVL.

The V call is TRBV14, the J call TRBJ2-7, with TRBD2 identical over 7 bases. J was trimmed by 0 bases and V by 0 bases; bases with no gene match: 8. In germline, CDR1 is SGHDN, CDR2 FVKESK. The CDR3 totals 17 residues. In DNA form, the CDR3 reads TGTGCCAGCAGCCAAGATATGGGGAGGGCCCGCTCCTACGAGCAGTACTTC. Translated: CASSQDMGRARSYEQYF. The full variable domain, rest sourced from reference TRBV14 and TRBJ2-7, is EAGVTQFPSHSVIEKGQTVTLRCDPISGHDNLYWYRRVMGKEIKFLLHFVKESKQDESGMPNNRFLAERTGGTYSTLKVQPAELEDSGVYFCASSQDMGRARSYEQYFGPGTRLTVT.

V usage is TRBV7-8 and J usage is TRBJ1-3; no clear D gene. Trimming removed 5 bases from V and 4 bases from J, with 6 bases in between. Germline-derived CDR1 and CDR2 are SGHVS and FQNEAQ. This CDR3 has 12 residues. The CDR3 region is CASSTQGNTIYF. CDR3 in DNA: TGTGCCAGCAGCACACAGGGAAACACCATATATTTT.

The gene calls are TRBV5-5 and TRBJ2-1, with 7 bases lining up with TRBD1. Germline CDR1 and CDR2: SGHKS and YYEKEE (reference sequence). V lost 1 base and J lost 5; bases outside the gene matches: 6. The CDR3 consists of 15 residues. The CDR3 protein is CASSLLGTENNEQFF. The CDR3 DNA reads as TGTGCCAGCAGCTTGTTAGGGACAGAAAACAATGAGCAGTTCTTC.

The rearrangement links TRBV18 to TRBJ2-5, with D perhaps matching TRBD2 (5 bases). V was trimmed by 2 bases and J by 5 bases, leaving 9 bases between them. Germline loops: CDR1 KGHSH, CDR2 LQKENI. CDR3 size: 13 residues. The CDR3 spells CASSPGRGETQYF. Here the CDR3 DNA reads TGTGCCAGCTCACCAGGGAGAGGGGAGACCCAGTACTTC.

In its sample, this clone was seen once. CDR3 nucleotides: TGTGCCAGCGGGATGGGACAGGGTGATGAAAAACTGTTTTTT. It specifies CASGMGQGDEKLFF. The chain recombines TRBV9 with TRBJ1-4, with TRBD1 matching over 9 bases. Unmatched junction bases numbered 7, after V lost 7 bases and J lost 6 bases. Germline CDR1 and CDR2: SGDLS and YYNGEE. This CDR3 contains 14 residues.

This chain connects TRBV29-1 to TRBJ2-2; 15 bases match TRBD2. Unmatched junction bases numbered 3, after V lost 6 bases and J lost 1 base. In germline, CDR1 is SQVTM, CDR2 ANQGSEA. The CDR3 is 16 residues long. CDR3 in amino acids: CSVGGLAGGNTGELFF. The CDR3 bases are TGCAGCGTCGGGGGACTAGCGGGAGGGAACACCGGGGAGCTGTTTTTT.

V and J are TRBV27 and TRBJ2-1, with 9 nucleotides matching TRBD2. Germline trimming cut 1 base from V and 1 base from J; bases unmatched to any gene: 11. The CDR3 is 19 residues long. Germline lookup yields CDR1 MNHEY and CDR2 SMNVEV (reference sequence). CDR3 nucleotide sequence: TGTGCCAGCAGTTTATTTGGTGGCGGGGGGGCCGGGTCCTACAATGAGCAGTTCTTC. It encodes CASSLFGGGGAGSYNEQFF.

V gene TRBV19 combines with J gene TRBJ2-3; 7 bases line up with TRBD2. V was clipped by 5 bases and J by 0 bases; unmatched bases: 8. The CDR3 length is 16 residues. Germline CDR1 and CDR2: LNHDA and SQIVND (reference sequence). The chain's CDR3 is CASSQAGRGSTDTQYF. For the CDR3, the DNA is TGTGCCAGTAGTCAAGCGGGGCGGGGGAGCACAGATACGCAGTATTTT.